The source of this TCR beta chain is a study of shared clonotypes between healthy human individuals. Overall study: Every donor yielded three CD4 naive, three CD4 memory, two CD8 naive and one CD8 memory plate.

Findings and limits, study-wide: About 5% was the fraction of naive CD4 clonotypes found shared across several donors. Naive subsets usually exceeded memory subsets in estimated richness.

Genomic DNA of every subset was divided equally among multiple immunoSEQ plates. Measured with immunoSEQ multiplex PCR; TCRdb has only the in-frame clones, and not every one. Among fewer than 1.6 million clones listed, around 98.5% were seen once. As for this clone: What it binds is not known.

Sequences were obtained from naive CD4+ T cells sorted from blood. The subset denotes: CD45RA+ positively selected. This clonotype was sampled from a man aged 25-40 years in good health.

CDR3: CASSQFGGTYEQYF. The CDR3 nucleotides read TGCGCCAGCAGTCAATTTGGCGGAACCTACGAGCAGTACTTC. The gene calls are TRBV23-1 and TRBJ2-7; no clear D gene. TRBV23-1 is labeled an ORF, and its function is uncertain. The V and J ends lost 1 base and 2 bases respectively, with 9 bases between them. The CDR3 sequence is 14 residues long.